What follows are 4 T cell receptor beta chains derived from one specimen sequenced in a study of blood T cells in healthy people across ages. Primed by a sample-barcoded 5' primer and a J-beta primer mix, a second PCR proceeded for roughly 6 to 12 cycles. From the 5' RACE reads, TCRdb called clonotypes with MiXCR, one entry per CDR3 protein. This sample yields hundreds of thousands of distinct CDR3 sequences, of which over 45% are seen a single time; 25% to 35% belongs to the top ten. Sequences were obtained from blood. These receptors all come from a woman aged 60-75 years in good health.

CDR3 residues: CATSRSSPGQGARDTQYF. In DNA, the CDR3 is TGTGCCACCAGCCGAAGCTCGCCGGGACAGGGGGCAAGGGATACGCAGTATTTT. V gene TRBV15 combines with J gene TRBJ2-3; 12 bases map to TRBD1. The CDR3 sequence is 18 residues long. The germline gives CDR1 LNHNV, CDR2 YYDKDF (reference sequence). V shed 5 bases and J 6 bases; nucleotides not matched to a gene: 15.

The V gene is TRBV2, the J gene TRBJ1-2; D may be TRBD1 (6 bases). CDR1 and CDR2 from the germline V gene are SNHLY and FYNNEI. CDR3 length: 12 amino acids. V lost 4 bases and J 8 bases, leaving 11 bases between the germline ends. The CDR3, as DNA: TGTGCCAGCAGTGGGACAGATTACGGCTACACCTTC. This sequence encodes CASSGTDYGYTF.

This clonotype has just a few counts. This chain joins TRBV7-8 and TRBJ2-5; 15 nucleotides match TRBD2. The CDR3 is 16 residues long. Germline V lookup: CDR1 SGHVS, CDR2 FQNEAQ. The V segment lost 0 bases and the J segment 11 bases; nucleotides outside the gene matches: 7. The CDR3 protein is CASSLALGLAGGEQYF. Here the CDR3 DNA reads TGTGCCAGCAGCTTAGCTTTAGGACTAGCGGGAGGGGAGCAGTACTTC.

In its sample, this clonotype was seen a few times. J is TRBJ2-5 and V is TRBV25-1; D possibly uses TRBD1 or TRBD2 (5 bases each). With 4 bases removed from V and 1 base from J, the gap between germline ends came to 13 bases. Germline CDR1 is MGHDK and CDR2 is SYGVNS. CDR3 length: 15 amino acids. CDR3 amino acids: CASSVPGTPQETQYF. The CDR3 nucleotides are TGTGCCAGCAGTGTGCCGGGGACCCCCCAAGAGACCCAGTACTTC.